This TCR beta chain was observed in a study of blood T cells in healthy people across ages. A sample-barcoded 5' primer and a J-beta primer mix were used in a second PCR of roughly 6 to 12 cycles. TCRdb analysed the 5' RACE reads with MiXCR anew, one entry per CDR3 protein. The profile shows roughly 900,000 distinct CDR3 sequences, roughly 52% of them singletons. This CDR3 has 17 amino acids. The ends lost 0 bases at V and 3 bases at J; junction bases unmatched: 8. CDR1 SGHVS and CDR2 FNYEAQ come from the germline V gene. Study-level points and caveats: Unsorted PBMCs ruled out conclusive naive versus antigen-experienced comparison. In the absence of known donor CMV status, changes in expanded clonotypes were possibly confounded. Observed TCR beta diversity showed a strong correlation with the percentage of naive T cells as measured by flow cytometry. Across the age range, TCR beta diversity per million T cells fell in a roughly linear way.

A word on this clonotype: Its matching antigen is unknown.

Material for sequencing was blood. The chain couples TRBV7-6 to TRBJ2-7; 10 bases agree with TRBD1. This TCR came from a man aged 25-45 years in good health. The CDR3 DNA sequence: TGTGCCAGCAGCTTAGCCCGAGCCGGGACAGGGGTCTACGAGCAGTACTTC. This gives the protein CASSLARAGTGVYEQYF.